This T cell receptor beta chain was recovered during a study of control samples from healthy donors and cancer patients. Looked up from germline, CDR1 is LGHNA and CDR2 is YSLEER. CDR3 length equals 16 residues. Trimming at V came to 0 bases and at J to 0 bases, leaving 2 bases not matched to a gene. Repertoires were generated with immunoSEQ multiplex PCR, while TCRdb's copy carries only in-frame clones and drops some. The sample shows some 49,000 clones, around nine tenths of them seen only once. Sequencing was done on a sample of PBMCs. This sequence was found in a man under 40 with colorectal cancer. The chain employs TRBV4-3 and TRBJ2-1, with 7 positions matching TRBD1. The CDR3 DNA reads TGCGCCAGCAGCCAAGAAGGACAGGTCTCCTACAATGAGCAGTTCTTC. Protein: CASSQEGQVSYNEQFF.